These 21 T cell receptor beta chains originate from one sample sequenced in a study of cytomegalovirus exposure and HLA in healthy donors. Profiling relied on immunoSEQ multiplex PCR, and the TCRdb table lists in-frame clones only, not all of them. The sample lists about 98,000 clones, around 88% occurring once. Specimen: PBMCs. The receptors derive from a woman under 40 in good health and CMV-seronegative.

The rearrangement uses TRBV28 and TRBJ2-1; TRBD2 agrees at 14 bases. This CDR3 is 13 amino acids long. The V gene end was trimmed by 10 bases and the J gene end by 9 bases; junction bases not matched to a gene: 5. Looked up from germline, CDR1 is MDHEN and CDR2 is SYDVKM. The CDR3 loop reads CAIGTSGSGEQFF. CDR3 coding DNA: TGTGCCATAGGGACTAGCGGGAGCGGTGAGCAGTTCTTC.

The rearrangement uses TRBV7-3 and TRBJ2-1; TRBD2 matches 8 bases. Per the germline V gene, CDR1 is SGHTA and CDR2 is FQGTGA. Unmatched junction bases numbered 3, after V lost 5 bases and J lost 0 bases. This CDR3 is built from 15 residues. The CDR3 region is CASSQSGSSYNEQFF. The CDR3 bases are TGTGCCAGCAGCCAAAGCGGGAGCTCCTACAATGAGCAGTTCTTC. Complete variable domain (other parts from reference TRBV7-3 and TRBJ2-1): GAGVSQTPSNKVTEKGKYVELRCDPISGHTALYWYRQSLGQGPEFLIYFQGTGAADDSGLPNDRFFAVRPEGSVSTLKIQRTERGDSAVYLCASSQSGSSYNEQFFGPGTRLTVL.

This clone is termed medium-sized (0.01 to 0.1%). The CDR3 nucleotides read TGTGCCAGCAGGCGCCAGGGGGAGATCGGCTACACCTTC. It yields the protein CASRRQGEIGYTF. The chain couples TRBV2 to TRBJ1-2, with 7 bases fitting TRBD1. V trimming: 6 bases; J trimming: 8 bases; junction bases outside the gene matches: 9. This CDR3 contains 13 residues. The germline CDR1 and CDR2 sequences are SNHLY and FYNNEI.

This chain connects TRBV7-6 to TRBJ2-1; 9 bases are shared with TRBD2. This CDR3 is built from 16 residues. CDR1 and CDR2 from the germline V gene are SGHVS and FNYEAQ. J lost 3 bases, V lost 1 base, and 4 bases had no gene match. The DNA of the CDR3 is TGTGCCAGCAGCTTAGAGCCAGCGGGGGGCTACAATGAGCAGTTCTTC. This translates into CASSLEPAGGYNEQFF.

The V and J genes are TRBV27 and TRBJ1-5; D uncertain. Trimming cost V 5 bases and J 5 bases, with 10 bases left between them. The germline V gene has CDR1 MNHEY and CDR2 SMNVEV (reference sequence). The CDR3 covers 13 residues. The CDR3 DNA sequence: TGTGCCAGCAGTCTTACTCGATATCAGCCCCAGCATTTT. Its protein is CASSLTRYQPQHF.

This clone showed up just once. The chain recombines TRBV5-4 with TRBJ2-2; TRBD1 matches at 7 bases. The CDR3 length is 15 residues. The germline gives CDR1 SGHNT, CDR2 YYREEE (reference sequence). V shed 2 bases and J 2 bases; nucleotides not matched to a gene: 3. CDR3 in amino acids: CASSFGQANTGELFF. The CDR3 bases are TGTGCCAGCAGCTTTGGACAGGCCAACACCGGGGAGCTGTTTTTT. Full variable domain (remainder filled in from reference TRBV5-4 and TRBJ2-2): ETGVTQSPTHLIKTRGQQVTLRCSSQSGHNTVSWYQQALGQGPQFIFQYYREEENGRGNFPPRFSGLQFPNYSSELNVNALELDDSALYLCASSFGQANTGELFFGEGSRLTVL.

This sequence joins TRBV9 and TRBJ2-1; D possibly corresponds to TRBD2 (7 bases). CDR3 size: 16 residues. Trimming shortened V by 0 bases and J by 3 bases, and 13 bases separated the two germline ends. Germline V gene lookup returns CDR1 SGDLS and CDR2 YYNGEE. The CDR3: CASSVEGGTLYNEQFF. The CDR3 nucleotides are TGTGCCAGCAGCGTAGAGGGGGGGACACTCTACAATGAGCAGTTCTTC.

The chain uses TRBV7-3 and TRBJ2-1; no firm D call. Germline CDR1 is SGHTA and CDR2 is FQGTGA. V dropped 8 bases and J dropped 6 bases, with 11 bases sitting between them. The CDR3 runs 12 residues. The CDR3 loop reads CASSESGNEQFF. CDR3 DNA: TGTGCCAGCTCAGAATCAGGCAATGAGCAGTTCTTC.

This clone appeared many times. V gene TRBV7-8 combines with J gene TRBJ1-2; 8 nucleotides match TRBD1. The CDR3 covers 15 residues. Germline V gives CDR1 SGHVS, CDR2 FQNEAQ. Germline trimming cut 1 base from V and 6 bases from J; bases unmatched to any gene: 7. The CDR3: CASSLVRTGRDGYTF. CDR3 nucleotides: TGTGCCAGCAGCTTAGTCAGGACAGGGAGGGATGGCTACACCTTC. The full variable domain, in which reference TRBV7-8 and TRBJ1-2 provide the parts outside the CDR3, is GAGVSQSPRYKVAKRGQDVALRCDPISGHVSLFWYQQALGQGPEFLTYFQNEAQLDKSGLPSDRFFAERPEGSVSTLKIQRTQQEDSAVYLCASSLVRTGRDGYTFGSGTRLTVV.

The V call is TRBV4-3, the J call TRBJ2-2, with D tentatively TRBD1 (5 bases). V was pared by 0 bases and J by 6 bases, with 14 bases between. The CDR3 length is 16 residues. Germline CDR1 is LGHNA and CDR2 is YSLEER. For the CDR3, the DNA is TGCGCCAGCAGCCAAGATTCCAGGGCTCGGGCCGGGGAGCTGTTTTTT. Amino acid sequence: CASSQDSRARAGELFF.

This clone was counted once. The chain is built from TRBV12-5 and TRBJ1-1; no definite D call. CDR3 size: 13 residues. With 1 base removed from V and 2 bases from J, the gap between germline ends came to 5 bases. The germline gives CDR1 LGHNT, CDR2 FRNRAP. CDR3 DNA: TGTGCTAGTGGTTTGGGACAAAACACTGAAGCTTTCTTT. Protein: CASGLGQNTEAFF.

CDR3 in DNA: TGTGCCAGCAGCCTGTACGGGACACTGGCAGATACGCAGTATTTT. Its protein is CASSLYGTLADTQYF. V and J are TRBV5-4 and TRBJ2-3; the D gene is possibly TRBD1 (6 bases). In germline, CDR1 is SGHNT, CDR2 YYREEE (reference sequence). The ends were cut back, 4 bases at V and 4 bases at J, with 16 bases in the middle. The CDR3 has 15 residues.

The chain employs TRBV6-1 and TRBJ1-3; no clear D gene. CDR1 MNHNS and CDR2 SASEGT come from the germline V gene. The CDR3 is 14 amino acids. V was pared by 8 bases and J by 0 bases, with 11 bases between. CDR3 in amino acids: CASGDGGSGNTIYF. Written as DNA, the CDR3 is TGTGCCAGCGGGGATGGAGGCTCTGGAAACACCATATATTTT.

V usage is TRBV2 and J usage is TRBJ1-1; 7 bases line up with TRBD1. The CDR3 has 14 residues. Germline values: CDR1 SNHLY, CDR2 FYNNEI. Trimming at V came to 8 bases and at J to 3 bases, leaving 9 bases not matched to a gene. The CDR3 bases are TGTGCCAGCCTACTGGGACAGACTTACACTGAAGCTTTCTTT. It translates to CASLLGQTYTEAFF.

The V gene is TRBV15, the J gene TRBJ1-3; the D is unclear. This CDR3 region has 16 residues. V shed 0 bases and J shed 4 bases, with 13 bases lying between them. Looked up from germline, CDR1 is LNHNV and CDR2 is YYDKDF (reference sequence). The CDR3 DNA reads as TGTGCCACCAGCAGAGACCGATCTCTAACCGGAAACACCATATATTTT. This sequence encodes CATSRDRSLTGNTIYF.

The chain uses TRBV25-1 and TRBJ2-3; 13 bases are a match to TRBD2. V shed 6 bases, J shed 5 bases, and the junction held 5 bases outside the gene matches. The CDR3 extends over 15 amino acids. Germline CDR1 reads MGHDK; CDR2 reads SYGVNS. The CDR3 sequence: CASSPWTSGGDTQYF. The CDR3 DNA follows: TGTGCCAGCAGCCCATGGACTAGCGGGGGAGATACGCAGTATTTT.

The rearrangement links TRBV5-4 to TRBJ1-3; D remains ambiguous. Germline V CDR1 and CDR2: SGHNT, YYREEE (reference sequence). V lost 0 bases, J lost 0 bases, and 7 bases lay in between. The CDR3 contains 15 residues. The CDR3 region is CASSLGSNSGNTIYF. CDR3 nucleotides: TGTGCCAGCAGCTTGGGTTCCAACTCTGGAAACACCATATATTTT.

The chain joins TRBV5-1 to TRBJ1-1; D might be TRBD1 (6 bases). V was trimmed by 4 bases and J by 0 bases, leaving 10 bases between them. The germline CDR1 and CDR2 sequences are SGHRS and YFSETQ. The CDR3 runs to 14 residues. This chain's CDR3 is CASSNRVLNTEAFF. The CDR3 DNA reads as TGCGCCAGCAGCAACAGGGTTCTGAACACTGAAGCTTTCTTT.

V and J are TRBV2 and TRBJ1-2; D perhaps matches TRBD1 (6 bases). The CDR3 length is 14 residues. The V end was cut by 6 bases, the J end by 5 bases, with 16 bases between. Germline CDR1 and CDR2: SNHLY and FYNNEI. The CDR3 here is CASRAVQGGYGYTF. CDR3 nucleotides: TGTGCCAGCAGGGCCGTACAGGGCGGGTATGGCTACACCTTC.

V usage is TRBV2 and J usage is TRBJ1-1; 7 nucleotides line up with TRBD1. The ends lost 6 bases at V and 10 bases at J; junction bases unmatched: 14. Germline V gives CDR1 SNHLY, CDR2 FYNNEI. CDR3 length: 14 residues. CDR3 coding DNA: TGTGCCAGCAGAATGGAACAGGGGACGGGTAGAGCTTTCTTT. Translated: CASRMEQGTGRAFF.

The CDR3 sequence is CASSTGGNQPQHF. DNA of the CDR3: TGTGCCAGCAGCACAGGGGGCAATCAGCCCCAGCATTTT. The gene calls are TRBV7-6 and TRBJ1-5, with 7 bases aligning to TRBD1. V dropped 5 bases and J dropped 2; count of bases not matched to a gene: 0. The V gene's germline CDR1 is SGHVS and CDR2 FNYEAQ. The CDR3 is made up of 13 amino acids. Drawing the rest from reference TRBV7-6 and TRBJ1-5, the complete variable domain is GAGVSQSPRYKVTKRGQDVALRCDPISGHVSLYWYRQALGQGPEFLTYFNYEAQQDKSGLPNDRFSAERPEGSISTLTIQRTEQRDSAMYRCASSTGGNQPQHFGDGTRLSIL.